This T cell receptor (beta chain) is from a study of blood T cell repertoires in COVID-19. Original processing methods: Amplification of reference gene primers was used by the study to estimate nucleated cell counts. Assay used: immunoSEQ multiplex PCR; TCRdb lists only in-frame clones, some missing. D and trimming were read from the DNA, whereas the V and J calls and clone size are those reported in that table. The table lists roughly 500,000 clones, approximately 90% of them singletons. Participants were aged 18 to 89 years, lived in under 25 US areas, and enrolled virtually. The CDR3 length is 14 residues. V shed 4 bases, J shed 2 bases, and the junction held 3 bases outside the gene matches. Germline V gene data show CDR1 as ENHRY and CDR2 as SYGVKD.

Material: PBMCs or T cells enriched from blood (not recorded which). The TCR sequence derives from a woman in her thirties or forties who had recovered from COVID-19. The V gene is TRBV10-3, the J gene TRBJ1-2; 8 bases match TRBD1. The CDR3 region is CAISGWDRNYGYTF. DNA for the CDR3: TGTGCCATCAGTGGCTGGGACAGGAACTATGGCTACACCTTC.